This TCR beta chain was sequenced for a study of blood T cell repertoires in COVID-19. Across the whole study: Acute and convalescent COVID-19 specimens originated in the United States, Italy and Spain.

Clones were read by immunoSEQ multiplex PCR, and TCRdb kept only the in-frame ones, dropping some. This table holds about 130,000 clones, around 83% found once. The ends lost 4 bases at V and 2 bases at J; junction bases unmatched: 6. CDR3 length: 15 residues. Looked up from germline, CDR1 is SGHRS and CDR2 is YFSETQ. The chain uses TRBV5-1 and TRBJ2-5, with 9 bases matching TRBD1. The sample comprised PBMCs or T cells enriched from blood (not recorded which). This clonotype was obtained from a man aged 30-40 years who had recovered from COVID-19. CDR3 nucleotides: TGCGCCAGCAGCCGCGGGGGACAGGGTCAAGAGACCCAGTACTTC. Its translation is CASSRGGQGQETQYF.